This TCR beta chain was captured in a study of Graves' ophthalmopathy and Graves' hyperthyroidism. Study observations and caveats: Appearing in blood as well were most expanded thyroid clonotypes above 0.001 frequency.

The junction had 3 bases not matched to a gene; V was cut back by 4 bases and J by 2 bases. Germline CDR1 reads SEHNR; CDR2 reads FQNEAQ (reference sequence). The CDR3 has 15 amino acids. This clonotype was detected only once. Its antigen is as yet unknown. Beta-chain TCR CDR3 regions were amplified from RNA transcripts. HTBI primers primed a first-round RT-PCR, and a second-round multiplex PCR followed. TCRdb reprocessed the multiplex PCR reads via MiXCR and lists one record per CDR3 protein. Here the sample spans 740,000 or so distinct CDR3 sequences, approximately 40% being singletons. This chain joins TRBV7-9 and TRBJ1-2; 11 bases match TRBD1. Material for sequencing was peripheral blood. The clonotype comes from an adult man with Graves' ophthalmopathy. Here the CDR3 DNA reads TGTGCCAGCAGCTCGGGGGACAGGGGGAACTATGGCTACACCTTC. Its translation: CASSSGDRGNYGYTF.